These 24 T cell receptor beta chains were sequenced from one sample in a study of blood T cell repertoires in COVID-19. Measured with immunoSEQ multiplex PCR; TCRdb has only the in-frame clones, and not every one. The sample shows about 400,000 clones, just under 90% of them seen only once. The specimen was PBMCs or T cells enriched from blood (not recorded which). The receptors stem from a woman aged 30 to 39 who had recovered from COVID-19.

This clone was observed a single time. The rearrangement links TRBV19 to TRBJ1-1; TRBD1 agrees at 7 bases. Losses at the gene ends were 4 bases for V and 4 bases for J; bases not matched to a gene: 9. The CDR3 spans 15 residues. Germline assignment: CDR1 LNHDA and CDR2 SQIVND (reference sequence). CDR3 residues: CASSKGDRVPTEAFF. CDR3 DNA: TGTGCCAGTAGTAAGGGTGACAGGGTCCCCACTGAAGCTTTCTTT.

This clone was seen a single time. The V call is TRBV6-1, the J call TRBJ2-1; possible D gene TRBD2, 7 bases. CDR3 size: 15 residues. Deletions cut 3 bases from V and 5 bases from J, with 14 bases between. CDR1 and CDR2 (germline): MNHNS, SASEGT. The CDR3 nucleotides read TGTGCCAGCAGTGATCTAGGGGGGGTAAACAATGAGCAGTTCTTC. Translated, it gives CASSDLGGVNNEQFF.

The rearrangement uses TRBV30 and TRBJ1-4; 8 bases align to TRBD1. This CDR3 is built from 13 residues. CDR1 and CDR2 (germline): GTSNPN, SVGIG (reference sequence). V was clipped by 3 bases and J by 10 bases; unmatched bases: 7. CDR3 protein: CAWSGQGRVKLFF. CDR3 sequence (DNA): TGTGCCTGGAGCGGACAGGGAAGGGTAAAACTGTTTTTT.

This chain links TRBV12-2 with TRBJ1-3. TRBV12-2 is deemed a pseudogene. The CDR3 runs 15 residues. DNA for the CDR3: TGTGCAAGTCGCTTAGCGCACTACTCTGGAAACACCATATATTTT. Translated: CASRLAHYSGNTIYF.

The J gene is TRBJ2-5, the V gene TRBV9, with TRBD2 matching over 15 bases. V lost 4 bases, J lost 5 bases, and 15 bases stayed unmatched. From germline, CDR1 is SGDLS and CDR2 YYNGEE. This CDR3 has 19 residues. The CDR3 DNA sequence: TGTGCCAGCAGCCCCCAAATTGGACTAGCGGGGGGGCTGGGGGAGACCCAGTACTTC. Amino acids: CASSPQIGLAGGLGETQYF.

This sequence joins TRBV2 and TRBJ1-5; 7 bases match TRBD1. This CDR3 contains 14 residues. The germline gives CDR1 SNHLY, CDR2 FYNNEI. V shed 5 bases and J 7 bases; nucleotides not matched to a gene: 8. The CDR3 reads CASSWEQGNQPQHF. The CDR3 DNA sequence: TGTGCCAGCAGTTGGGAACAGGGGAACCAGCCCCAGCATTTT.

The rearrangement uses TRBV19 and TRBJ2-1; 8 nucleotides align to TRBD2. Per the germline V gene, CDR1 is LNHDA and CDR2 is SQIVND (reference sequence). This CDR3 has 15 residues. Germline trimming cut 8 bases from V and 0 bases from J; bases unmatched to any gene: 6. The CDR3 spells CASSTSVSSYNEQFF. The CDR3 DNA follows: TGTGCCAGTTCGACTAGCGTGAGCTCCTACAATGAGCAGTTCTTC.

V and J are TRBV30 and TRBJ2-3; the D is unclear. Germline CDR1 and CDR2: GTSNPN and SVGIG (reference sequence). The CDR3 runs 12 residues. Trimming pared 3 bases from V and 0 bases from J, leaving 4 bases between. Here the CDR3 reads CAWSSSTDTQYF. CDR3 coding DNA: TGTGCCTGGAGCAGTAGCACAGATACGCAGTATTTT.

This clone was observed a single time. This chain connects TRBV2 to TRBJ1-2; D gene unclear. From germline, CDR1 is SNHLY and CDR2 FYNNEI. The CDR3 loop spans 14 amino acids. Trimming removed 1 base from V and 1 base from J, with 7 bases in between. The DNA for the CDR3 is TGTGCCAGCAGTGAAGGGGCGGGTAACTATGGCTACACCTTC. This gives the protein CASSEGAGNYGYTF. Complete variable domain (other parts from reference TRBV2 and TRBJ1-2): EPEVTQTPSHQVTQMGQEVILRCVPISNHLYFYWYRQILGQKVEFLVSFYNNEISEKSEIFDDQFSVERPDGSNFTLKIRSTKLEDSAMYFCASSEGAGNYGYTFGSGTRLTVV.

The chain combines TRBV29-1 with TRBJ2-5, with 10 nucleotides matching TRBD2. This CDR3 has 13 residues. Per the germline V gene, CDR1 is SQVTM and CDR2 is ANQGSEA. The J segment lost 7 bases and the V segment lost 6 bases, leaving 8 bases of the junction unmatched. CDR3 coding DNA: TGCAGCGTCAAAAAGGGACTAGCGTGGACCCAGTACTTC. Protein product: CSVKKGLAWTQYF.

V usage is TRBV24-1 and J usage is TRBJ2-2, with 10 bases fitting TRBD1. Trimming removed 7 bases from V and 6 bases from J; junction bases left unmatched: 16. Per germline, CDR1 KGHDR and CDR2 SFDVKD. CDR3 size: 18 residues. The CDR3: CATSNRPGQGTVAGELFF. CDR3 nucleotides: TGTGCCACCAGCAACAGGCCGGGACAGGGGACGGTGGCCGGGGAGCTGTTTTTT.

This clone was picked up one time. The V and J genes are TRBV19 and TRBJ1-1; D possibly corresponds to TRBD1 (5 bases). This CDR3 region has 16 residues. The V gene lost 5 bases and the J gene lost 6 bases, with 22 bases spanning the gap. CDR1 is LNHDA, CDR2 SQIVND, per germline (reference sequence). The CDR3 DNA is TGTGCCAGTAGTGTCAGCGCGTGGGGGGGAGGCGCTGAAGCTTTCTTT. It specifies CASSVSAWGGGAEAFF. Drawing the rest from reference TRBV19 and TRBJ1-1, the complete variable domain is DGGITQSPKYLFRKEGQNVTLSCEQNLNHDAMYWYRQDPGQGLRLIYYSQIVNDFQKGDIAEGYSVSREKKESFPLTVTSAQKNPTAFYLCASSVSAWGGGAEAFFGQGTRLTVV.

The gene calls are TRBV9 and TRBJ1-2; D gene ambiguous. Germline V gene lookup returns CDR1 SGDLS and CDR2 YYNGEE. This CDR3 comprises 14 residues. V dropped 0 bases and J dropped 2 bases, with 8 bases sitting between them. CDR3 amino acids: CASSVGHQNYGYTF. The DNA for the CDR3 is TGTGCCAGCAGCGTAGGACACCAAAACTATGGCTACACCTTC.

This chain joins TRBV6-1 and TRBJ1-3; D might be TRBD1 (6 bases). CDR3 size: 14 residues. V lost 3 bases and J 1 base, leaving 7 bases between the germline ends. The germline V gene has CDR1 MNHNS and CDR2 SASEGT. This CDR3 is CASSEGTSGNTIYF. CDR3 coding DNA: TGTGCCAGCAGTGAGGGGACATCTGGAAACACCATATATTTT.

This rearrangement joins TRBV5-1 to TRBJ1-2; D remains ambiguous. Germline assignment: CDR1 SGHRS and CDR2 YFSETQ. Trimming removed 0 bases at V and 3 bases at J, with 15 bases between. The CDR3 runs 16 residues. CDR3 sequence: CASSLDDLSEDYGYTF. CDR3 in DNA: TGCGCCAGCAGCTTGGACGACCTGAGTGAGGACTATGGCTACACCTTC.

V and J are TRBV19 and TRBJ2-5, with 7 bases matching TRBD2. The junction had 9 bases not matched to a gene; V was cut back by 7 bases and J by 1 base. CDR1 is LNHDA and CDR2 is SQIVND in the germline V gene (reference sequence). The CDR3 spans 15 residues. In DNA form, the CDR3 reads TGTGCCAGTAACAAGGGAGGGCGCCCCCAAGAGACCCAGTACTTC. Residues: CASNKGGRPQETQYF.

This clone occurred once. V usage is TRBV11-2 and J usage is TRBJ2-3; 8 bases are a match to TRBD2. V lost 2 bases and J lost 4; bases outside the gene matches: 5. CDR1 SGHAT and CDR2 FQNNGV come from the germline V gene. This CDR3 spans 15 amino acids. The CDR3: CASSLRGGPADTQYF. CDR3 DNA sequence: TGTGCCAGCAGCTTACGGGGGGGCCCCGCAGATACGCAGTATTTT.

The genes are TRBV14 and TRBJ2-5; TRBD2 matches at 10 bases. Germline CDR1 is SGHDN and CDR2 is FVKESK. V was pared by 2 bases and J by 4 bases, with 10 bases of the junction left unmatched. The CDR3 consists of 17 residues. The CDR3 DNA reads TGTGCCAGCAGCCAAAATGGGGCTAGCGGGAGTGTAGAGACCCAGTACTTC. This gives the protein CASSQNGASGSVETQYF.

V gene TRBV2 combines with J gene TRBJ2-4; 10 nucleotides agree with TRBD1. CDR1 is SNHLY and CDR2 is FYNNEI in the germline V gene. The length of the CDR3 is 16 residues. V was pared by 1 base and J by 2 bases, with 2 bases of the junction left unmatched. CDR3 nucleotides: TGTGCCAGCAGTGAAGGGACAGGGGGGACCAAAAACATTCAGTACTTC. Protein: CASSEGTGGTKNIQYF.

The chain links TRBV19 to TRBJ2-1; D might be TRBD2 (5 bases). The V end lost 5 bases, the J end lost 5 bases, and 10 bases lay between the germline ends. Germline V gene lookup returns CDR1 LNHDA and CDR2 SQIVND (reference sequence). The CDR3 is 13 amino acids. CDR3 amino acids: CASSLAPHNEQFF. CDR3 nucleotides: TGTGCCAGTAGTCTAGCTCCTCACAATGAGCAGTTCTTC.

A few counts support this clone. The chain links TRBV4-1 to TRBJ2-2; a possible D gene is TRBD1 (6 bases). Germline V gives CDR1 MGHRA, CDR2 YSYEKL. With 2 bases removed from V and 3 bases from J, the gap between germline ends came to 16 bases. The CDR3 covers 17 residues. The CDR3 spells CASSQREGVGDTGELFF. DNA for the CDR3: TGCGCCAGCAGCCAACGTGAGGGGGTGGGCGACACCGGGGAGCTGTTTTTT.

The V call is TRBV5-1, the J call TRBJ2-7, with TRBD2 identical over 7 bases. Germline trimming cut 0 bases from V and 0 bases from J; bases unmatched to any gene: 3. This CDR3 has 15 residues. The V gene's germline CDR1 is SGHRS and CDR2 YFSETQ. The CDR3 nucleotides read TGCGCCAGCAGCTTGGTACTAGCGTCCTCCTACGAGCAGTACTTC. Residues: CASSLVLASSYEQYF. Filled out from reference TRBV5-1 and TRBJ2-7, the complete variable domain reads KAGVTQTPRYLIKTRGQQVTLSCSPISGHRSVSWYQQTPGQGLQFLFEYFSETQRNKGNFPGRFSGRQFSNSRSEMNVSTLELGDSALYLCASSLVLASSYEQYFGPGTRLTVT.

The J gene is TRBJ1-1, the V gene TRBV4-3, with 7 bases fitting TRBD1. The CDR3 runs to 16 residues. Germline CDR1 is LGHNA and CDR2 is YSLEER. V lost 0 bases and J lost 3; bases outside the gene matches: 7. The CDR3 is CASSQDFTRGDTEAFF. The CDR3 DNA reads TGCGCCAGCAGCCAAGATTTTACCAGGGGGGACACTGAAGCTTTCTTT.

V is TRBV10-3 and J is TRBJ2-3; TRBD1 aligns across 11 bases. Germline V CDR1 and CDR2: ENHRY, SYGVKD. The V gene end was trimmed by 6 bases and the J gene end by 5 bases; junction bases not matched to a gene: 1. This CDR3 is 13 amino acids long. The CDR3: CAIRDRGQDTQYF. The CDR3, as DNA: TGTGCCATCAGGGACAGGGGGCAAGATACGCAGTATTTT.